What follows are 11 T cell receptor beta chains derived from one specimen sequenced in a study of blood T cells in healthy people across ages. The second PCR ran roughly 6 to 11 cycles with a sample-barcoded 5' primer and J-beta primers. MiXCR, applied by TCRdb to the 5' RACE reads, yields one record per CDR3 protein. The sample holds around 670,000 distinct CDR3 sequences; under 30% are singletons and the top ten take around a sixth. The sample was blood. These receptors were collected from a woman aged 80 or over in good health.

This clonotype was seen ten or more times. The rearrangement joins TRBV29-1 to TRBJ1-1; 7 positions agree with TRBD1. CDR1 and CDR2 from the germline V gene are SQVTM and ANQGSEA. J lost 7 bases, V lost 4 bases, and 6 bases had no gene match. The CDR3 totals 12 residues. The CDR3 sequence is CSVVGGTVEAFF. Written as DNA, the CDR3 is TGCAGCGTTGTGGGAGGGACAGTTGAAGCTTTCTTT.

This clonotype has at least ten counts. The CDR3 region is CASIPVGGNEQFF. CDR3 DNA: TGTGCCAGCATCCCCGTGGGAGGCAATGAGCAGTTCTTC. The chain recombines TRBV12-3 or TRBV12-4 with TRBJ2-1; TRBD2 might be the D (6 bases). The V gene lost 7 bases and the J gene lost 6 bases, with 13 bases spanning the gap. The CDR3 covers 13 residues.

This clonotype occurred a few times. CDR3 region: CSVKLGERSTQYF. CDR3 sequence (DNA): TGCAGCGTTAAGTTGGGGGAGAGAAGCACGCAGTATTTT. The rearrangement links TRBV29-1 to TRBJ2-3, with D tentatively TRBD1 or TRBD2 (5 bases each). The CDR3 runs 13 residues. Germline V gene lookup returns CDR1 SQVTM and CDR2 ANQGSEA. The V end lost 5 bases, the J end lost 9 bases, and 18 bases lay between the germline ends.

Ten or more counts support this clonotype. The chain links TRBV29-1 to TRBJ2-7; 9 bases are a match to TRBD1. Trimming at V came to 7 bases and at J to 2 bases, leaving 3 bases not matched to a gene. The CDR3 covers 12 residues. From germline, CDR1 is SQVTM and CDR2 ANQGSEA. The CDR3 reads CSGRTGAYEQYF. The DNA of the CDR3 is TGCAGCGGCCGGACAGGGGCCTACGAGCAGTACTTC.

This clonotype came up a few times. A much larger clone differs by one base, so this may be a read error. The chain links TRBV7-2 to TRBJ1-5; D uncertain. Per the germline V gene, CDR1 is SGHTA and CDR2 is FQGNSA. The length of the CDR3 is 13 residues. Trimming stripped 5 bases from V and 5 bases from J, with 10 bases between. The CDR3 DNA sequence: TGTACCAGCAGCGTAGGAGGGTATCAGCCCCAGCATTTT. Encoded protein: CTSSVGGYQPQHF.

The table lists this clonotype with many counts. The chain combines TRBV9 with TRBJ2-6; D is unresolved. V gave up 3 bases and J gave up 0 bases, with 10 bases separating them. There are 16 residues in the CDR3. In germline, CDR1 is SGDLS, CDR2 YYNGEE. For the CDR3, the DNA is TGTGCCAGCAGCGCTTCCGCCGTCTCTGGGGCCAACGTCCTGACTTTC. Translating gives CASSASAVSGANVLTF.

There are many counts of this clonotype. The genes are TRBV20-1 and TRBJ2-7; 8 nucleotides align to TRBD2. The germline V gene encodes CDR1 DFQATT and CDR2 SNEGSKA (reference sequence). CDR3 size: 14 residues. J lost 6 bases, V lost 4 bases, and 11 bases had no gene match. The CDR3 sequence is CSATSSGRPIEQYF. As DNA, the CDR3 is TGCAGTGCTACCTCTAGCGGGCGTCCTATCGAGCAGTACTTC.

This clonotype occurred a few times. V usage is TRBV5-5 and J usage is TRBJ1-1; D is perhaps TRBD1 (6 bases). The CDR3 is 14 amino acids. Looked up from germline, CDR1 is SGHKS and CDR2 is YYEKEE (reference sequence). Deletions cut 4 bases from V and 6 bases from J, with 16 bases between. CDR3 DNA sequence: TGTGCCAGCAGCGGTACACAGGGTACCGCTGAAGCTTTCTTT. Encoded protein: CASSGTQGTAEAFF. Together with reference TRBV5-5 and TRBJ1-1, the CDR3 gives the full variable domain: DAGVTQSPTHLIKTRGQQVTLRCSPISGHKSVSWYQQVLGQGPQFIFQYYEKEERGRGNFPDRFSARQFPNYSSELNVNALLLGDSALYLCASSGTQGTAEAFFGQGTRLTVV.

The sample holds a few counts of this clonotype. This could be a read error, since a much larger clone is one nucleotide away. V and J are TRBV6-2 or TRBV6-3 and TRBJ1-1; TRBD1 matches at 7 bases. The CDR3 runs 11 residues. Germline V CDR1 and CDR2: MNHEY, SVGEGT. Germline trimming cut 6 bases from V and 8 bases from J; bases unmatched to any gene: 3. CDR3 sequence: CASRGGGEAFF. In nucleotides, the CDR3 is TGTGCCAGCAGAGGGGGCGGGGAAGCTTTCTTT.

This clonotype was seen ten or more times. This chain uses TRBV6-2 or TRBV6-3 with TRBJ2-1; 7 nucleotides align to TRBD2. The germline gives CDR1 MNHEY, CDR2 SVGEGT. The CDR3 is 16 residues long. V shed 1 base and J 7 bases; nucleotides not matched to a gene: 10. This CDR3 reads CASSYFGALGGNEQFF. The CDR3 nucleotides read TGTGCCAGCAGTTACTTTGGAGCGCTGGGGGGGAATGAGCAGTTCTTC.

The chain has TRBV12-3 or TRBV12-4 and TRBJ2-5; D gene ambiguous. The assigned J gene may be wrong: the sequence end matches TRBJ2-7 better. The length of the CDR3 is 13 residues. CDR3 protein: CASRPPTGDEQYF. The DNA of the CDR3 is TGTGCCAGCAGGCCGCCGACTGGGGACGAGCAGTACTTC.